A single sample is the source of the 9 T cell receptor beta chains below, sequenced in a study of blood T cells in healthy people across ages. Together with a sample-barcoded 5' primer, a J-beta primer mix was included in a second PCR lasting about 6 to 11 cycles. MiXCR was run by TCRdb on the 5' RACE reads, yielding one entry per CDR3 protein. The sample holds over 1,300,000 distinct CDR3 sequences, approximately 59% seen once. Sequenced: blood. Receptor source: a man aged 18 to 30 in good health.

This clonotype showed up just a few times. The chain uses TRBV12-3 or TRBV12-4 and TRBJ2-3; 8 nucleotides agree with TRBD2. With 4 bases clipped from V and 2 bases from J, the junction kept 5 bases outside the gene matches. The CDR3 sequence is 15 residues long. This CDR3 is CASSSGGISTDTQYF. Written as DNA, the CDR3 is TGTGCCAGCAGTTCGGGGGGGATCTCCACAGATACGCAGTATTTT.

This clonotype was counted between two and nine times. DNA of the CDR3: TGTGCCAGCAGCCTAGGACGGGACAGGGTATCCCTCCGTCACGAGCAGTACTTC. It yields the protein CASSLGRDRVSLRHEQYF. The V gene is TRBV7-2, the J gene TRBJ2-7, with 9 bases lining up with TRBD1. Trimming took 5 bases from V and 5 from J; bases not matched to a gene: 19. The germline V gene has CDR1 SGHTA and CDR2 FQGNSA. This CDR3 region has 18 residues.

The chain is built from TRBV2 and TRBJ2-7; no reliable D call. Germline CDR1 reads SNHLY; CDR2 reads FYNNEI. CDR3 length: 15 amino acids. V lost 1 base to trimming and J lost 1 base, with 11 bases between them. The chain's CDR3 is CASSEGHLLSYEQYF. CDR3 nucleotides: TGTGCCAGCAGTGAAGGACACCTACTTTCCTACGAGCAGTACTTC.

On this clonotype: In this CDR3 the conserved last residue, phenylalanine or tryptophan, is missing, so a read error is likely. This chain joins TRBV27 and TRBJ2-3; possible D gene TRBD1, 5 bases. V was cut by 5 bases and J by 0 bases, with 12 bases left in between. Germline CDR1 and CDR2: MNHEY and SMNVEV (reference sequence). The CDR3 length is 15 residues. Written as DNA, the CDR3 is TGTGCCAGCAGTAGATGGGGCCGGAGCACAGATACGCAGTATTTG. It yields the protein CASSRWGRSTDTQYL.

The CDR3 bases are TGTGCCAGCAGTTTTGGTCTGGCCTGGTTCTTC. Translating it yields CASSFGLAWFF. The rearrangement uses TRBV28 and TRBJ2-1; D unclear. Trimming cost V 3 bases and J 15 bases, with 12 bases left between them. Germline CDR1 MDHEN, CDR2 SYDVKM. CDR3 length: 11 residues.

The CDR3 here is CASRGQGGSGYTF. DNA for the CDR3: TGTGCCAGCAGGGGACAGGGCGGAAGTGGCTACACCTTC. V usage is TRBV6-5 and J usage is TRBJ1-2, with 9 bases lining up with TRBD1. CDR1 is MNHEY and CDR2 is SVGAGI in the germline V gene. Trimming removed 6 bases from V and 7 bases from J; junction bases left unmatched: 6. This CDR3 contains 13 residues.

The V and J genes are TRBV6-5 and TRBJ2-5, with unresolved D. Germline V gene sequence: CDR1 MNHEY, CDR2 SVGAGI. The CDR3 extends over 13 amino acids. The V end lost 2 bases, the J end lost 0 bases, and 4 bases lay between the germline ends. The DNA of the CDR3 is TGTGCCAGCAGTTACGGAAACCAAGAGACCCAGTACTTC. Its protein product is CASSYGNQETQYF.

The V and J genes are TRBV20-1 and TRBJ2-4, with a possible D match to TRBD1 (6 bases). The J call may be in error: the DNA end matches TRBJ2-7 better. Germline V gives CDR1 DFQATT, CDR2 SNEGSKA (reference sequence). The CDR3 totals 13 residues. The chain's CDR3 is CSARRRGLGEQYF. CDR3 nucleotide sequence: TGCAGTGCTAGACGCAGGGGTTTGGGCGAGCAGTACTTC.

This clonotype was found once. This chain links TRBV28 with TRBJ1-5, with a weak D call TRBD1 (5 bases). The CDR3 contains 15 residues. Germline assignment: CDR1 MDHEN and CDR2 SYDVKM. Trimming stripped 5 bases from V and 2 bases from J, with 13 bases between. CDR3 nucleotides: TGTGCCAGCAGTCTTTTTAAAGGGGGCAATCAGCCCCAGCATTTT. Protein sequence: CASSLFKGGNQPQHF.